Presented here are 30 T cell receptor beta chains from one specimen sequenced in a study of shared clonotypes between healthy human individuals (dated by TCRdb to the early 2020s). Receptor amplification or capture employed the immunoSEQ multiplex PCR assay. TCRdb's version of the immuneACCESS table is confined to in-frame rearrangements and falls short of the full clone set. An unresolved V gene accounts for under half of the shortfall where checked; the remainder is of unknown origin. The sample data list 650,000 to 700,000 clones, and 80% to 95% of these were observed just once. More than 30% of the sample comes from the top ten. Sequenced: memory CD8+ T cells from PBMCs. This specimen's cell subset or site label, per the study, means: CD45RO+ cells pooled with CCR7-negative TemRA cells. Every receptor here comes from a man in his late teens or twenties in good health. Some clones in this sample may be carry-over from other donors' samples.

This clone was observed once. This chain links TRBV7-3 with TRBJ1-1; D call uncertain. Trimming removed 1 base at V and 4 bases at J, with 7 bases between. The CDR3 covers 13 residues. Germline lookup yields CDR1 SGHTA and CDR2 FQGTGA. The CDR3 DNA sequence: TGTGCCAGCAGCTTAAAAACGGGCACTGAAGCTTTCTTT. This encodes CASSLKTGTEAFF.

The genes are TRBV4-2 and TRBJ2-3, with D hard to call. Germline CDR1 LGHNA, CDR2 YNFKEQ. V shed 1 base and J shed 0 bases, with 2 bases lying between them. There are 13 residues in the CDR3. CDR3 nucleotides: TGTGCCAGCAGCCAAGGGAGCACAGATACGCAGTATTTT. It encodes CASSQGSTDTQYF.

The CDR3 loop reads CASSLVVGVQDTQYF. CDR3 nucleotides: TGTGCCAGCAGCTTGGTTGTGGGGGTACAAGATACGCAGTATTTT. The J gene is TRBJ2-3, the V gene TRBV5-4; D possibly uses TRBD1 or TRBD2 (5 bases each). CDR1 is SGHNT and CDR2 is YYREEE in the germline V gene (reference sequence). This CDR3 has 15 residues. Trimming took 0 bases from V and 5 from J, leaving 13 bases between them.

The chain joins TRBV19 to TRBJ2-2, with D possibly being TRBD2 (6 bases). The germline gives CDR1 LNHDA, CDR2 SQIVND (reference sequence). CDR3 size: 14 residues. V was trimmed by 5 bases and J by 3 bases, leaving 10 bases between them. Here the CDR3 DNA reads TGTGCCAGTAGTTGGGACTTACACACCGGGGAGCTGTTTTTT. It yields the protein CASSWDLHTGELFF.

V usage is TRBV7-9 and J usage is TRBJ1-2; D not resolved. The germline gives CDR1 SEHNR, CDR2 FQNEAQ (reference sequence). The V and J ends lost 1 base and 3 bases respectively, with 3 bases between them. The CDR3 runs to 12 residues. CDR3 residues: CASSLGYYGYTF. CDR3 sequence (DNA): TGTGCCAGCAGCTTAGGATACTATGGCTACACCTTC.

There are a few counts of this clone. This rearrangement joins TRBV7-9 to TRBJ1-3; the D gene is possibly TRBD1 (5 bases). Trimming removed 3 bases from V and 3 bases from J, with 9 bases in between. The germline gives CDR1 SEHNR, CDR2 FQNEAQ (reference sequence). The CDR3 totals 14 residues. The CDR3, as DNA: TGTGCCAGCAGCTTCTTACAGGATGGAAACACCATATATTTT. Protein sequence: CASSFLQDGNTIYF.

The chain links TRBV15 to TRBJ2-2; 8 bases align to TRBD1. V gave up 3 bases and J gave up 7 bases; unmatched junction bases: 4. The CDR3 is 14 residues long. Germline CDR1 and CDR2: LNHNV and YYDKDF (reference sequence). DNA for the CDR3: TGTGCCACCAGCAGGGACAGGGTAGACGGGGAGCTGTTTTTT. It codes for CATSRDRVDGELFF.

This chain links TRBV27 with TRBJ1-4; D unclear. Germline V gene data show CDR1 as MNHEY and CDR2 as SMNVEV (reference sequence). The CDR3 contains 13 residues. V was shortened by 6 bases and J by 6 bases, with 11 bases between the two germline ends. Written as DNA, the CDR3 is TGTGCCAGCAGAGGACGGTCGGATGAAAAACTGTTTTTT. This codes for CASRGRSDEKLFF.

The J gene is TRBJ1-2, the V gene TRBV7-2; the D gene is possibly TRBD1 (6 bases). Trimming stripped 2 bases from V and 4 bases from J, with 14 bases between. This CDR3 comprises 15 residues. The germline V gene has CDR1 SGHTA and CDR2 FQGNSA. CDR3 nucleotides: TGTGCCAGCAGCTTACTTTCGACAGGACGCTATGGCTACACCTTC. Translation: CASSLLSTGRYGYTF.

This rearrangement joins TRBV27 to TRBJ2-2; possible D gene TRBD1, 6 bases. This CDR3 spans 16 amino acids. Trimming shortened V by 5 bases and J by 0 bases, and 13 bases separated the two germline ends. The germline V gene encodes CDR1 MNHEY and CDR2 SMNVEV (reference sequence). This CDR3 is CASSIIRTANTGELFF. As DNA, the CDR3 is TGTGCCAGCAGTATTATCCGGACAGCGAACACCGGGGAGCTGTTTTTT.

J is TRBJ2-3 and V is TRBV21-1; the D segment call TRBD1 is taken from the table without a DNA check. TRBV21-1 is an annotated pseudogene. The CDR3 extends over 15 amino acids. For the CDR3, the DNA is TGTGCCAGCAGCAAAGGTGGCAATCTCACAGATACGCAGTATTTT. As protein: CASSKGGNLTDTQYF.

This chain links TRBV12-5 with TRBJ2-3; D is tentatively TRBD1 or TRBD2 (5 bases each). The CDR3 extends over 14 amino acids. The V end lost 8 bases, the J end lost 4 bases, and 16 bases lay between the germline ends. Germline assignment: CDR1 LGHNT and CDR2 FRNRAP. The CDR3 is CASSWGTTSDTQYF. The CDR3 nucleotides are TGTGCTAGTAGTTGGGGGACCACTTCAGATACGCAGTATTTT.

CDR3 sequence: CASRAGAYGYTF. CDR3 nucleotides: TGTGCCAGCAGGGCGGGGGCCTATGGCTACACCTTC. V and J are TRBV5-4 and TRBJ1-2, with TRBD1 as a possible D gene (6 bases). Germline V gene data show CDR1 as SGHNT and CDR2 as YYREEE (reference sequence). Trimming stripped 5 bases from V and 4 bases from J, with 9 bases between. The CDR3 loop spans 12 amino acids.

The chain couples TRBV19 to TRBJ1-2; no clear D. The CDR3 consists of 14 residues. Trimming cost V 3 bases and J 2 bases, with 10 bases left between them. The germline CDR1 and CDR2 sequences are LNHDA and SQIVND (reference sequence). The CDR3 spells CASSIREWNYGYTF. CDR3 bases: TGTGCCAGTAGTATCCGGGAATGGAACTATGGCTACACCTTC.

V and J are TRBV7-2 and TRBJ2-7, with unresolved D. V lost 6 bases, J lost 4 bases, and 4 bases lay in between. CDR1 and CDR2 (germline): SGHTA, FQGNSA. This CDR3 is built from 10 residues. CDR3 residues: CASRGYEQYF. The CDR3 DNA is TGTGCCAGCAGGGGGTACGAGCAGTACTTC.

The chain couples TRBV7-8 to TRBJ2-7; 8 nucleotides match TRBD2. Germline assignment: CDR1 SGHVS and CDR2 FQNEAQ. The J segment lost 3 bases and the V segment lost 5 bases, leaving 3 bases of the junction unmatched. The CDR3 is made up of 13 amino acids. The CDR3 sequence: CASSKAGDYEQYF. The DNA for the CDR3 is TGTGCCAGCAGCAAAGCGGGAGACTACGAGCAGTACTTC.

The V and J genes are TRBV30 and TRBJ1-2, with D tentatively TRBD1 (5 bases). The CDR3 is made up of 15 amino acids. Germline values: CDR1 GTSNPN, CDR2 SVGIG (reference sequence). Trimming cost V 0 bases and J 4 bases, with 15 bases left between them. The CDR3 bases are TGTGCCTGGAGTGTACCTGGGGGTAGCCGCTATGGCTACACCTTC. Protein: CAWSVPGGSRYGYTF.

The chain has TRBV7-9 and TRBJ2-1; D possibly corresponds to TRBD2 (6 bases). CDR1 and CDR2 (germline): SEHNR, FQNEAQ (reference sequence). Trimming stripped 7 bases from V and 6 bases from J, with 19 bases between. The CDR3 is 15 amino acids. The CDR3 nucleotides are TGTGCCAGCATCTCGATAGCGGATCCGAGCAATGAGCAGTTCTTC. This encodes CASISIADPSNEQFF.

The CDR3: CASSGTDRVFPPSTF. The CDR3 DNA reads TGTGCCAGCAGCGGGACCGACAGGGTATTCCCCCCGTCCACCTTC. The chain joins TRBV9 to TRBJ1-2; 7 positions agree with TRBD1. Germline CDR1 is SGDLS and CDR2 is YYNGEE. With 3 bases clipped from V and 13 bases from J, the junction kept 18 bases outside the gene matches. The CDR3 has 15 residues.

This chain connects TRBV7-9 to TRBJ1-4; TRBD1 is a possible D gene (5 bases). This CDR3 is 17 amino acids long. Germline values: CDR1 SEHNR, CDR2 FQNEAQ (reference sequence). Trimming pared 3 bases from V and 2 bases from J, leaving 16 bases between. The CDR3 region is CASSFWAGRATNEKLFF. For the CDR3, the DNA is TGTGCCAGCAGCTTTTGGGCAGGGAGGGCGACTAATGAAAAACTGTTTTTT.

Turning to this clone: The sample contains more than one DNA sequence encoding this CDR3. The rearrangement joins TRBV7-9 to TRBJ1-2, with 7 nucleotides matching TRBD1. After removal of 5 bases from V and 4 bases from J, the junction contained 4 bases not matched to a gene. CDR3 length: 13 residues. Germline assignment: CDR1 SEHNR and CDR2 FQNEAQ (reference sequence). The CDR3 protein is CASSLGTVYGYTF. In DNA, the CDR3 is TGTGCCAGCAGCCTCGGGACAGTCTATGGCTACACCTTC.

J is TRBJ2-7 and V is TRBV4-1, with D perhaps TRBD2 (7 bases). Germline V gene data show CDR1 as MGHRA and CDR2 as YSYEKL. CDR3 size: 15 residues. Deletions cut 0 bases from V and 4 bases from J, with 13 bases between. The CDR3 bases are TGCGCCAGCAGCCAAGATCCGGGGGGCTTGTACGAGCAGTACTTC. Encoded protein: CASSQDPGGLYEQYF.

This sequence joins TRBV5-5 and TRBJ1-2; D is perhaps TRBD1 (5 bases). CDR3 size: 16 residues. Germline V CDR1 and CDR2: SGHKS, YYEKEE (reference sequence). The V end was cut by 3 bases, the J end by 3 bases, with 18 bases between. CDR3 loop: CASSSTFDSPHYGYTF. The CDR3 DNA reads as TGTGCCAGCAGCTCGACCTTTGACAGCCCCCACTATGGCTACACCTTC.

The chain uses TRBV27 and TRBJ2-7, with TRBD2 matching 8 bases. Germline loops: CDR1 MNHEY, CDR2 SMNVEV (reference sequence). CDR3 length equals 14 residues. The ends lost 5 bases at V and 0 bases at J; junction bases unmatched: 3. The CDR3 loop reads CASSPREGSYEQYF. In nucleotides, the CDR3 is TGTGCCAGCAGTCCTCGGGAGGGCTCCTACGAGCAGTACTTC.

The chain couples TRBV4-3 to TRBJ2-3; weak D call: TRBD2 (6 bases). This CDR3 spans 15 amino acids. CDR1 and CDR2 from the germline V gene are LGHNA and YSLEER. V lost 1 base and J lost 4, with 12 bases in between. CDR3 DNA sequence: TGCGCCAGCAGCCAAGTTGGCGGGACGGCAGATACGCAGTATTTT. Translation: CASSQVGGTADTQYF.

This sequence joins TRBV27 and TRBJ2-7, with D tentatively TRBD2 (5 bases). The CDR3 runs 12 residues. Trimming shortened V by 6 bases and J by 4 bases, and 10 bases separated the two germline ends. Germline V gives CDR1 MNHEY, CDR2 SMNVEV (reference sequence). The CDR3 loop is CASRLGQYEQYF. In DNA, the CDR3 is TGTGCCAGCAGACTAGGGCAGTACGAGCAGTACTTC.

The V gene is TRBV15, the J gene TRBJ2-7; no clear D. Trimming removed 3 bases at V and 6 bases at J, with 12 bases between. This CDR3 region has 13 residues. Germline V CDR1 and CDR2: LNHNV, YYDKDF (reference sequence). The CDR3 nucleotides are TGTGCCACCAGCAGGGCGTCCCTGGGCGAGCAGTACTTC. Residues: CATSRASLGEQYF.

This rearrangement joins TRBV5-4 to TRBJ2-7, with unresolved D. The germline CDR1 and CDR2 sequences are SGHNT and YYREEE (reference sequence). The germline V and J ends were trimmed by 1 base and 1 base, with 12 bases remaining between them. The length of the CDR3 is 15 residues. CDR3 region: CASSLRPGMSYEQYF. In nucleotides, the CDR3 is TGTGCCAGCAGCTTGCGTCCAGGTATGTCCTACGAGCAGTACTTC.

The CDR3 DNA is TGTGCCAGTAGACAAGTCGGGGGGAATAGCAATCAGCCCCAGCATTTT. Protein: CASRQVGGNSNQPQHF. The rearrangement joins TRBV19 to TRBJ1-5; TRBD1 might be the D (5 bases). This CDR3 spans 16 amino acids. CDR1 LNHDA and CDR2 SQIVND come from the germline V gene (reference sequence). V dropped 6 bases and J dropped 0 bases, with 15 bases sitting between them.

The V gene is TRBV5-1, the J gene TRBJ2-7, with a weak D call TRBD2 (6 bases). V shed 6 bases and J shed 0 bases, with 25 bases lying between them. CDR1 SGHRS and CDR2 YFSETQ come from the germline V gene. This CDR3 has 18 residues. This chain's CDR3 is CASTPPVRFAGTSYEQYF. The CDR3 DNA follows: TGCGCCAGCACTCCCCCCGTGCGTTTCGCGGGGACCTCCTACGAGCAGTACTTC.